This T cell receptor (beta chain) was recorded in a study of T cell responses to AZD1222 COVID-19 vaccine. CDR3 length: 16 residues. The ends lost 5 bases at V and 4 bases at J; junction bases unmatched: 9. Germline V CDR1 and CDR2: LNHDA, SQIVND (reference sequence). Broader study findings: Dominant at 160-218 and 743-854, vaccine-associated CD4 TCRs also spanned spike.

Sequencing was performed with immunoSEQ multiplex PCR; in TCRdb, only in-frame clones are kept and a portion is missing. The sample lists more than 150,000 clones, approximately 92% occurring once. Points on this clone: As yet, its antigen is unknown.

The chain couples TRBV19 to TRBJ1-1, with 11 bases lining up with TRBD1. The receptor's source is an adult in good health. Sequenced here: peripheral blood, sampled on day 0 of AZD1222 vaccination. The CDR3 DNA is TGTGCCAGTAGTGTGGGACAGGGGGTCGTTTTCACTGAAGCTTTCTTT. This sequence encodes CASSVGQGVVFTEAFF.